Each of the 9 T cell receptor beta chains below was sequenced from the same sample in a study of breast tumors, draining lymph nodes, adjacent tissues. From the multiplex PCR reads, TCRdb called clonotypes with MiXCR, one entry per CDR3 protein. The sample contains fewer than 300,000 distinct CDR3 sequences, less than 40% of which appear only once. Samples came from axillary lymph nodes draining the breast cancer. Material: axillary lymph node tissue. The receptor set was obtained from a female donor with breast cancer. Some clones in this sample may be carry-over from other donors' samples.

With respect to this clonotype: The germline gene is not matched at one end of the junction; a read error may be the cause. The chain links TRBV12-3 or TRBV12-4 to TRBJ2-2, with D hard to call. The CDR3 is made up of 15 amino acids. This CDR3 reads CASSLGSRNTRELFF. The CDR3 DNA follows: TGTGCCAGCAGTTTAGGGAGCAGGAACACCAGGGAGCTGTTTTTT.

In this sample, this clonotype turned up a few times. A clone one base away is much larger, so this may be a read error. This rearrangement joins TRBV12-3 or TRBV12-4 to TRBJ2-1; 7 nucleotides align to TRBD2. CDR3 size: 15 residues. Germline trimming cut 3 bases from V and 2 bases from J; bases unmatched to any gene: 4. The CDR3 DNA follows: TGTGCCAGCAGTTTTCCCGCGGGAGCCTACAATGAGCAGTTCTTC. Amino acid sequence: CASSFPAGAYNEQFF.

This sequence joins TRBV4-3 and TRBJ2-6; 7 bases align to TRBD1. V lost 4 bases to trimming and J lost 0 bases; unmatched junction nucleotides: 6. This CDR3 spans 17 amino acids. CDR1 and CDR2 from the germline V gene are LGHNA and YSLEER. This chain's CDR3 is CASSRGAGGSGANVLTF. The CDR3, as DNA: TGCGCCAGCAGCCGAGGAGCAGGGGGCTCTGGGGCCAACGTCCTGACTTTC.

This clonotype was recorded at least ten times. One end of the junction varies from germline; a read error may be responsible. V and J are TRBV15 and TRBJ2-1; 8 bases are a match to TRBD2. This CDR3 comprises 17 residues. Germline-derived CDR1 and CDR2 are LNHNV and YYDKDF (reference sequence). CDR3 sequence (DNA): TGTGCCACCAGCAGGGCCCCGGGGAGCGGGAGTCGCAGTGAGCGGTTCTTC. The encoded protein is CATSRAPGSGSRSERFF.

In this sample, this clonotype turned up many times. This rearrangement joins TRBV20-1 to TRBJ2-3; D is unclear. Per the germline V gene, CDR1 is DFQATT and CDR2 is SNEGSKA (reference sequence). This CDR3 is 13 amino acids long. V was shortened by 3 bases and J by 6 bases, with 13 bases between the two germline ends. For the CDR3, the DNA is TGCAGTGCTAGGGTGGCTGGCGGCGATACGCAGTATTTT. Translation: CSARVAGGDTQYF.

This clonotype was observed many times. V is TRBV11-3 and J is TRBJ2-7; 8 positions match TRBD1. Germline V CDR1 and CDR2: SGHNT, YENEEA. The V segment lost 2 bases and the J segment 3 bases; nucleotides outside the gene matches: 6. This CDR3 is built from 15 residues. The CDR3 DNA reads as TGTGCCAGCAGCTTAAGGGGACAGGAAGGCTACGAGCAGTACTTC. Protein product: CASSLRGQEGYEQYF.

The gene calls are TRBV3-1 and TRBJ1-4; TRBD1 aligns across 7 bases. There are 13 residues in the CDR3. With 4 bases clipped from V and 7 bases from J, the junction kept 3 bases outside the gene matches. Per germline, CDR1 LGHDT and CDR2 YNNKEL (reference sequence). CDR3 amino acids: CASSLRQGEKLFF. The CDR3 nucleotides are TGTGCCAGCAGCCTAAGACAGGGTGAAAAACTGTTTTTT.

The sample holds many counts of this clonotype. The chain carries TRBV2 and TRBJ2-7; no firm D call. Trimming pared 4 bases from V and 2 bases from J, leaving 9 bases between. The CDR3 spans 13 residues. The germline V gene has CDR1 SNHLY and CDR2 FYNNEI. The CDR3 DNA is TGTGCCAGCAGTGCTGTTACTACCTACGAGCAGTACTTC. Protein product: CASSAVTTYEQYF.

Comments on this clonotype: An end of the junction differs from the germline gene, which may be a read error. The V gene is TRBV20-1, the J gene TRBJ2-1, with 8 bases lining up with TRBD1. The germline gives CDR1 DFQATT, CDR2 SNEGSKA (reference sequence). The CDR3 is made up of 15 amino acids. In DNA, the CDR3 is TGCAGCGCAACGGGACAGGCGAGGGCCTACAATGAGCAGCTCTTC. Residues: CSATGQARAYNEQLF.